This T cell receptor (beta chain) emerged from a study of T cell responses to AZD1222 COVID-19 vaccine (dated by TCRdb to the early 2020s). At the level of the whole study: AZD1222 recipients with second doses at about 4 weeks or about 12 weeks were pooled, because spike-specific TCR depth and breadth did not differ between schedules. A total of 230 to 250 trial participants underwent TCR sequencing, of whom 200 to 220 had received two doses of AZD1222 and some 25 had received two doses of the MenACWY control vaccine. Trial participants were enrolled into age subgroups of 18-55, 56-69 and 70-plus years, which contained 148, 28 and 57 TCR-sequenced participants, respectively.

Per the publication, the time point label means: baseline before first vaccination. Samples from vaccinated people were obtained from the UK trials COV001 and COV002, which included a single-blind randomized controlled phase 2/3 trial of AZD1222 (ChAdOx1 nCoV-19) in healthy adults. For TCRbeta chain sequencing, PBMC samples were collected from trial participants at day 0 and at day 28 after the second dose. The CDR3 regions of human TCRbeta chains were analyzed by immunosequencing. As for how the authors treated the data: Repertoire TCRs were checked for matches against a reference library of SARS-CoV-2-specific TCRs that had been generated using the MIRA antigen-specificity platform. Breadth meant the fraction of unique TCRs that were SARS-CoV-2-associated, whereas depth meant the fraction of total T cells that were SARS-CoV-2-associated. Each spike-specific TCR was assigned to its reactive spike region and to a CD4 or CD8 class using the MIRA data. Log10-transformed breadth and depth values were compared by one-way ANOVA with Sidak's multiple comparisons tests. This is the immuneACCESS table as TCRdb keeps it, with only in-frame sequences that have V and J called. A part of the clones is gone; compared with another copy, unresolved V genes explain less than half, and the rest is unexplained. The DNA was the basis for D and trimming; V, J and clone size are from that table. The sample table holds about 100,000 clones, of which just over 90% were seen once. Of the sample, 1% to 1.5% is held by the ten largest clones.

This clone was counted a single time. It lacks a known antigen. One base away there is no much larger clone; base qualities are not given. V and J lose 3 bases and 4 bases, and a span of 15 bases separates them. The CDR3 holds 15 amino acids from the cysteine to the phenylalanine. Solely the CDR3 DNA is kept, with 45 bases framed from the first base. Per the germline V gene, ENHRY is the CDR1 and SYGVKD is the CDR2. The study at large found these results: A significant rise in spike-specific TCR breadth and depth was observed after two AZD1222 doses relative to day 0 and relative to MenACWY recipients. Participants were mostly white British, with more females than males. The authors suggested clonal diversity may have been underestimated. Because no day 14 peak-response samples were available, the repertoires could be characterized only after the peak T cell response. Epitopes outside the regions mutated in the B.1.351 and B.1.1.7 variants were reportedly recognized by nearly half of the unique spike-specific TCRs. CD4 TCRs associated with the vaccine covered the entire spike protein, and the dominant responses were in regions 160-218 and 743-854. In the small 56-69-year group, the increase in depth fell short of significance, most likely because of low power. Conclusions about previously exposed vaccinees are limited because only 5 or 6 AZD1222 recipients were SARS-CoV-2 seropositive at baseline.

The sequence derives from an adult in good health. This material consisted of peripheral blood, taken on day 0 of AZD1222 vaccination. This sequence uses TRBV10-3 and TRBJ1-2; the D gene is perhaps TRBD1, on 5 matching bases. The sequence in DNA is TGTGCCATCAGTGAAAACTACGGGGCAGTCTATGGCTACACCTTC. Translated, this gives CAISENYGAVYGYTF.